This passage covers 26 T cell receptor beta chains from one sample sequenced in a study of T cell changes during pregnancy in multiple sclerosis. TCRdb keeps only in-frame clones here, not all; method: immunoSEQ multiplex PCR. The table shows 60,000 to 85,000 clones, with approximately 90% occurring only once. The sequencing used peripheral blood, collected in the second trimester of pregnancy. Receptor source: a female donor in good health, enrolled as a control in a pregnancy study.

The V and J genes are TRBV4-3 and TRBJ1-1; D may be TRBD1 (6 bases). The CDR3 totals 13 residues. In germline, CDR1 is LGHNA, CDR2 YSLEER. Trimming cost V 4 bases and J 5 bases, with 11 bases left between them. CDR3: CASSLTRGTEAFF. CDR3 bases: TGCGCCAGCAGCCTTACCAGGGGTACTGAAGCTTTCTTT.

This chain links TRBV2 with TRBJ2-1; 8 positions match TRBD2. The CDR3 consists of 14 residues. CDR1 and CDR2 from the germline V gene are SNHLY and FYNNEI. J gave up 5 bases and V 6 bases, and 6 bases lay outside the gene matches. DNA for the CDR3: TGTGCCAGCAGCGAGCGGGGGCCCCACAATGAGCAGTTCTTC. This translates into CASSERGPHNEQFF.

The rearrangement joins TRBV28 to TRBJ2-5, with 9 bases that match TRBD2. V dropped 2 bases and J dropped 5; count of bases not matched to a gene: 9. This CDR3 spans 16 amino acids. Per the germline V gene, CDR1 is MDHEN and CDR2 is SYDVKM. DNA of the CDR3: TGTGCCAGCAGTTTAAGCGGGGGGCCGGTAGTGGAGACCCAGTACTTC. Its translation is CASSLSGGPVVETQYF.

This sequence joins TRBV19 and TRBJ2-5, with D maybe TRBD2 (6 bases). The CDR3 sequence is 12 residues long. Germline V gene data show CDR1 as LNHDA and CDR2 as SQIVND (reference sequence). V lost 3 bases, J lost 9 bases, and 11 bases lay in between. The CDR3 region is CASSMAPGAQYF. As DNA, the CDR3 is TGTGCCAGTAGTATGGCGCCGGGAGCCCAGTACTTC.

The rearrangement links TRBV18 to TRBJ2-6, with 8 bases lining up with TRBD1. From germline, CDR1 is KGHSH and CDR2 LQKENI. This CDR3 contains 17 residues. The J segment lost 0 bases and the V segment lost 6 bases, leaving 7 bases of the junction unmatched. The CDR3 sequence: CASSAGQGFSGANVLTF. CDR3 nucleotides: TGTGCCAGCTCGGCTGGACAGGGATTCTCTGGGGCCAACGTCCTGACTTTC.

The chain joins TRBV28 to TRBJ2-2, with D unclear. Germline CDR1 MDHEN, CDR2 SYDVKM. The ends were cut back, 2 bases at V and 1 base at J, with 5 bases in the middle. There are 14 residues in the CDR3. Here the CDR3 reads CASSLGQNTGELFF. The CDR3 bases are TGTGCCAGCAGTTTAGGCCAGAACACCGGGGAGCTGTTTTTT. Variable domain in full (rest from reference TRBV28 and TRBJ2-2): DVKVTQSSRYLVKRTGEKVFLECVQDMDHENMFWYRQDPGLGLRLIYFSYDVKMKEKGDIPEGYSVSREKKERFSLILESASTNQTSMYLCASSLGQNTGELFFGEGSRLTVL.

The chain combines TRBV6-5 with TRBJ1-1; D possibly corresponds to TRBD1 (5 bases). V lost 7 bases and J 5 bases, leaving 8 bases between the germline ends. Germline V lookup: CDR1 MNHEY, CDR2 SVGAGI. The CDR3 extends over 11 amino acids. The CDR3: CASTGGTEAFF. The CDR3 DNA reads as TGTGCCAGCACCGGGGGGACTGAAGCTTTCTTT.

This clone was seen a single time. The genes are TRBV28 and TRBJ1-2; perhaps TRBD1 as D (5 bases). This CDR3 region has 14 residues. The V gene's germline CDR1 is MDHEN and CDR2 SYDVKM. Trimming took 2 bases from V and 4 from J, leaving 11 bases between them. The CDR3: CASSLRVRGYGYTF. The CDR3 nucleotides read TGTGCCAGCAGTTTAAGAGTTAGGGGCTATGGCTACACCTTC.

The gene calls are TRBV5-1 and TRBJ1-1; possibly TRBD1 for D (6 bases). Deletions cut 5 bases from V and 0 bases from J, with 8 bases between. This CDR3 contains 13 residues. CDR1 and CDR2 from the germline V gene are SGHRS and YFSETQ. The CDR3: CASRDSLNTEAFF. CDR3 coding DNA: TGCGCCAGCAGGGACAGCTTGAACACTGAAGCTTTCTTT.

The chain joins TRBV15 to TRBJ1-4, with TRBD1 as a possible D gene (5 bases). The V gene's germline CDR1 is LNHNV and CDR2 YYDKDF (reference sequence). CDR3 size: 16 residues. Deletions cut 5 bases from V and 8 bases from J, with 21 bases between. CDR3 residues: CATSEYEGALGEKLFF. The CDR3 DNA follows: TGTGCCACCAGCGAGTACGAAGGGGCGCTCGGAGAAAAACTGTTTTTT.

This clone was detected only once. The rearrangement links TRBV13 to TRBJ2-1; 7 bases line up with TRBD1. The CDR3 loop spans 15 amino acids. The germline V gene has CDR1 PRHDT and CDR2 FYEKMQ (reference sequence). V lost 5 bases to trimming and J lost 3 bases; unmatched junction nucleotides: 7. The CDR3 region has the DNA TGTGCCAGCAGCCCATACAGGGGAGACTACAATGAGCAGTTCTTC. The encoded protein is CASSPYRGDYNEQFF. Together with reference TRBV13 and TRBJ2-1, the CDR3 gives the full variable domain: AAGVIQSPRHLIKEKRETATLKCYPIPRHDTVYWYQQGPGQDPQFLISFYEKMQSDKGSIPDRFSAQQFSDYHSELNMSSLELGDSALYFCASSPYRGDYNEQFFGPGTRLTVL.

The chain links TRBV19 to TRBJ1-6; D possibly corresponds to TRBD1 (6 bases). Per germline, CDR1 LNHDA and CDR2 SQIVND (reference sequence). CDR3 length equals 14 residues. Trimming shortened V by 4 bases and J by 9 bases, and 13 bases separated the two germline ends. The chain's CDR3 is CASSTGQEGSPLHF. CDR3 coding DNA: TGTGCCAGTAGTACGGGACAAGAGGGTTCACCCCTCCACTTT.

The chain couples TRBV4-1 to TRBJ2-1; D not resolved. Trimming left V 0 bases short and J 2 bases short, with 11 bases between. Germline assignment: CDR1 MGHRA and CDR2 YSYEKL. The CDR3 sequence is 16 residues long. DNA for the CDR3: TGCGCCAGCAGCCAAGAGTACGGTGAAACCTACAATGAGCAGTTCTTC. It codes for CASSQEYGETYNEQFF.

In its sample, this clone was seen once. The chain carries TRBV28 and TRBJ2-1; D possibly corresponds to TRBD2 (6 bases). Trimming removed 2 bases at V and 4 bases at J, with 12 bases between. Germline V gene lookup returns CDR1 MDHEN and CDR2 SYDVKM. This CDR3 spans 15 amino acids. CDR3 nucleotides: TGTGCCAGCAGTTTAAGGAGGGGTTTTTACAATGAGCAGTTCTTC. Translating gives CASSLRRGFYNEQFF.

The CDR3 DNA is TGTGCCAGCAGTCGCTCGAGGAGGGGGCCGACTAGCGGGAGGGCGGGGGCAGATACGCAGTATTTT. Protein sequence: CASSRSRRGPTSGRAGADTQYF. V and J are TRBV27 and TRBJ2-3; 14 bases are shared with TRBD2. CDR3 length: 22 amino acids. CDR1 MNHEY and CDR2 SMNVEV come from the germline V gene (reference sequence). The trim removed 5 bases at V and 4 bases at J, leaving 23 bases unmatched.

The chain combines TRBV11-2 with TRBJ2-7, with 15 bases matching TRBD2. CDR3 length equals 16 residues. Germline assignment: CDR1 SGHAT and CDR2 FQNNGV. The ends lost 5 bases at V and 5 bases at J; junction bases unmatched: 7. DNA of the CDR3: TGTGCCAGCAGCCCTTGGACTAGCGGGAGGGCCCACGAGCAGTACTTC. Its translation is CASSPWTSGRAHEQYF.

This chain uses TRBV9 with TRBJ1-5, with D perhaps matching TRBD1 (6 bases). Between the trimmed V and J ends, which lost 4 bases and 6 bases, there was a span of 14 bases. The germline CDR1 and CDR2 sequences are SGDLS and YYNGEE. This CDR3 has 14 amino acids. This chain's CDR3 is CASSLGGGAQPQHF. The CDR3 DNA reads TGTGCCAGCAGCCTAGGGGGGGGAGCTCAGCCCCAGCATTTT.

V is TRBV14 and J is TRBJ2-3, with 8 bases fitting TRBD2. This CDR3 contains 14 residues. The germline CDR1 and CDR2 sequences are SGHDN and FVKESK. The trim removed 8 bases at V and 0 bases at J, leaving 4 bases unmatched. The CDR3 reads CASRASGSTDTQYF. In nucleotides, the CDR3 is TGTGCCAGCCGGGCTAGCGGGAGCACAGATACGCAGTATTTT.

The chain carries TRBV27 and TRBJ1-6; D not resolved. This CDR3 has 13 residues. Germline values: CDR1 MNHEY, CDR2 SMNVEV (reference sequence). V was shortened by 4 bases and J by 10 bases, with 11 bases between the two germline ends. The CDR3 region has the DNA TGTGCCAGCAGTTCAGTAGCGGACTCACCCCTCCACTTT. Residues: CASSSVADSPLHF.

The chain employs TRBV28 and TRBJ2-7, with unresolved D. V shed 5 bases and J shed 2 bases, with 4 bases lying between them. Germline CDR1 reads MDHEN; CDR2 reads SYDVKM. There are 11 residues in the CDR3. The CDR3 sequence: CASSRAYEQYF. The DNA for the CDR3 is TGTGCCAGCAGTCGGGCCTACGAGCAGTACTTC.

This chain links TRBV19 with TRBJ1-2; 7 nucleotides line up with TRBD1. In germline, CDR1 is LNHDA, CDR2 SQIVND (reference sequence). With 5 bases clipped from V and 1 base from J, the junction kept 4 bases outside the gene matches. The CDR3 runs to 14 residues. As DNA, the CDR3 is TGTGCCAGTAGTCTGGGACAGCTTAACTATGGCTACACCTTC. This codes for CASSLGQLNYGYTF.

This rearrangement joins TRBV7-4 to TRBJ2-1; a possible D gene is TRBD1 (6 bases). Germline values: CDR1 SGHVT, CDR2 SQSDAQ. Deletions cut 3 bases from V and 3 bases from J, with 12 bases between. The CDR3 contains 15 residues. This CDR3 reads CASSFQGPLYNEQFF. The CDR3 nucleotides are TGTGCCAGCAGCTTTCAGGGGCCCCTCTACAATGAGCAGTTCTTC.

This clone turned up a few times. V and J are TRBV27 and TRBJ2-5, with 12 bases identical to TRBD1. The junction had 8 bases not matched to a gene; V was cut back by 5 bases and J by 4 bases. Germline values: CDR1 MNHEY, CDR2 SMNVEV (reference sequence). This CDR3 region has 16 residues. CDR3 DNA: TGTGCCAGCAGTACCCGGGACAGGGGGCGAGGAGAGACCCAGTACTTC. It translates to CASSTRDRGRGETQYF.

The rearrangement joins TRBV7-8 to TRBJ2-5; no reliable D call. The germline gives CDR1 SGHVS, CDR2 FQNEAQ. There are 13 residues in the CDR3. Trimming pared 1 base from V and 5 bases from J, leaving 8 bases between. Here the CDR3 reads CASSLDYLETQYF. The CDR3 DNA sequence: TGTGCCAGCAGCTTAGATTACTTGGAGACCCAGTACTTC. The full variable domain, in which reference TRBV7-8 and TRBJ2-5 provide the parts outside the CDR3, is GAGVSQSPRYKVAKRGQDVALRCDPISGHVSLFWYQQALGQGPEFLTYFQNEAQLDKSGLPSDRFFAERPEGSVSTLKIQRTQQEDSAVYLCASSLDYLETQYFGPGTRLLVL.

The chain uses TRBV5-4 and TRBJ2-5; 14 bases align to TRBD2. CDR3 length equals 16 residues. Germline V CDR1 and CDR2: SGHNT, YYREEE (reference sequence). V was pared by 4 bases and J by 4 bases, with 6 bases of the junction left unmatched. CDR3 DNA sequence: TGTGCCAGCAGCCTTGGACTAGCGGGAGGTCTAGAGACCCAGTACTTC. This encodes CASSLGLAGGLETQYF.

J is TRBJ2-1 and V is TRBV11-3; 13 bases are shared with TRBD2. In germline, CDR1 is SGHNT, CDR2 YENEEA. CDR3 length: 15 amino acids. V gave up 5 bases and J gave up 8 bases; unmatched junction bases: 6. The CDR3 is CASSQGLAGAHEQFF. DNA for the CDR3: TGTGCCAGCAGCCAAGGACTAGCGGGAGCCCATGAGCAGTTCTTC. The entire variable domain, with the rest obtained from reference TRBV11-3 and TRBJ2-1, is as follows: EAGVVQSPRYKIIEKKQPVAFWCNPISGHNTLYWYLQNLGQGPELLIRYENEEAVDDSQLPKDRFSAERLKGVDSTLKIQPAELGDSAVYLCASSQGLAGAHEQFFGPGTRLTVL.